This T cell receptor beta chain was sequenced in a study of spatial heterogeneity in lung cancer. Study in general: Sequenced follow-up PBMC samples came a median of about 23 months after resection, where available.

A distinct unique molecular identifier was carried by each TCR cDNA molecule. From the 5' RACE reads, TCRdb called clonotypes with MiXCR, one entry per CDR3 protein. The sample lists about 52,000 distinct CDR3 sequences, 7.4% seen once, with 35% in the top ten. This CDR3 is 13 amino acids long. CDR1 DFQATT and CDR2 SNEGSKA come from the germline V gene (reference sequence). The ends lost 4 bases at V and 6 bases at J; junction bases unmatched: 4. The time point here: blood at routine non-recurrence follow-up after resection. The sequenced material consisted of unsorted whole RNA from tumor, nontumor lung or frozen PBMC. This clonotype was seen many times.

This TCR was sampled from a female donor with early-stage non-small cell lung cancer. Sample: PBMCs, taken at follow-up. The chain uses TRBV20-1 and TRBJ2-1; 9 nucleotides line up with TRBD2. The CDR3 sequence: CSATGLAGNEQFF. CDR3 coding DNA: TGCAGTGCTACGGGACTAGCCGGCAATGAGCAGTTCTTC.